Presented here are 9 T cell receptor beta chains from one specimen sequenced in a study of neurological immune-mediated disorders. TCRdb re-analysed the 5' RACE reads in MiXCR, keeping a single row per CDR3 protein. Among fewer than 35,000 distinct CDR3 sequences, about 3.5% were seen once, and the ten largest hold roughly 7%. The sample comprised PBMCs. These receptors originate from a woman aged 25 to 45 with multiple sclerosis.

The sample holds many counts of this clonotype. The chain links TRBV28 to TRBJ1-5; no firm D call. Trimming removed 2 bases at V and 7 bases at J, with 12 bases between. The germline V gene has CDR1 MDHEN and CDR2 SYDVKM. The CDR3 length is 14 residues. The CDR3: CASSLTSAGQPQHF. CDR3 sequence (DNA): TGTGCCAGCAGTTTAACGTCTGCTGGGCAGCCCCAGCATTTT.

This clonotype was counted many times. The chain couples TRBV29-1 to TRBJ2-5, with 10 bases identical to TRBD1. The CDR3 runs to 13 residues. The V gene end was trimmed by 6 bases and the J gene end by 5 bases; junction bases not matched to a gene: 6. Germline CDR1 SQVTM, CDR2 ANQGSEA. The DNA for the CDR3 is TGCAGCGTCCTGGGACAGGGGTTGGAGACCCAGTACTTC. Translating gives CSVLGQGLETQYF.

This clonotype has more than one count but fewer than ten. The V and J genes are TRBV3-1 and TRBJ2-1; 9 bases agree with TRBD2. Germline loops: CDR1 LGHDT, CDR2 YNNKEL (reference sequence). V was pared by 1 base and J by 2 bases, with 3 bases of the junction left unmatched. This CDR3 spans 16 amino acids. The CDR3 DNA follows: TGTGCCAGCAGCCAAGTGGCGGGGGGGACCTACAATGAGCAGTTCTTC. Residues: CASSQVAGGTYNEQFF.

The CDR3 protein is CASSYPKGYGYTF. In DNA, the CDR3 is TGTGCCAGCAGTTACCCGAAGGGGTATGGCTACACCTTC. This sequence joins TRBV6-2 or TRBV6-3 and TRBJ1-2, with D possibly being TRBD1 (5 bases). Trimming left V 2 bases short and J 5 bases short, with 9 bases between. CDR1 MNHEY and CDR2 SVGEGT come from the germline V gene. The CDR3 has 13 residues.

This clonotype was seen many times. The chain uses TRBV28 and TRBJ1-1; possible D gene TRBD1, 6 bases. V was shortened by 2 bases and J by 4 bases, with 14 bases between the two germline ends. Looked up from germline, CDR1 is MDHEN and CDR2 is SYDVKM. The CDR3 contains 15 residues. The CDR3 nucleotides read TGTGCCAGCAGTTTAATCACAGGGAGGGTCACTGAAGCTTTCTTT. Its protein product is CASSLITGRVTEAFF.

This clonotype was seen ten or more times. The CDR3 DNA reads TGTGCCAGCAGCTTCGCGGGGCTGAACACCGGGGAGCTGTTTTTT. This codes for CASSFAGLNTGELFF. The rearrangement links TRBV7-2 to TRBJ2-2; the D gene is possibly TRBD2 (6 bases). The germline V gene encodes CDR1 SGHTA and CDR2 FQGNSA. CDR3 size: 15 residues. Trimming removed 3 bases at V and 1 base at J, with 9 bases between.

This clonotype was detected ten times or more. This chain links TRBV18 with TRBJ2-2; D gene uncertain. Germline values: CDR1 KGHSH, CDR2 LQKENI. V gave up 2 bases and J gave up 0 bases, with 4 bases separating them. The CDR3 is made up of 14 amino acids. In DNA form, the CDR3 reads TGTGCCAGCTCACCAGTCACGAACACCGGGGAGCTGTTTTTT. Its translation is CASSPVTNTGELFF. The full variable domain, completed using reference TRBV18 and TRBJ2-2, is NAGVMQNPRHLVRRRGQEARLRCSPMKGHSHVYWYRQLPEEGLKFMVYLQKENIIDESGMPKERFSAEFPKEGPSILRIQQVVRGDSAAYFCASSPVTNTGELFFGEGSRLTVL.

There are many counts of this clonotype. The chain couples TRBV18 to TRBJ2-1; no firm D call. Trimming cost V 3 bases and J 0 bases, with 9 bases left between them. Germline V CDR1 and CDR2: KGHSH, LQKENI. The CDR3 totals 15 residues. CDR3 sequence reads: CASSPSEFSYNEQFF. The CDR3, as DNA: TGTGCCAGCTCACCGTCAGAGTTCTCCTACAATGAGCAGTTCTTC.

This clonotype was found many times. The CDR3 protein is CASSYWIMNTEAFF. As DNA, the CDR3 is TGTGCCAGCAGTTATTGGATCATGAACACTGAAGCTTTCTTT. The chain links TRBV6-2 or TRBV6-3 to TRBJ1-1; no reliable D call. CDR3 size: 14 residues. The V and J ends lost 3 bases and 0 bases respectively, with 8 bases between them. Germline-derived CDR1 and CDR2 are MNHEY and SVGEGT.